Listed below are T cell receptor beta chains from one sample, sequenced in a study of T-cell memory formation after mild COVID-19. TCRdb used MiXCR to reprocess the 5' RACE reads, holding one entry per CDR3 protein. The sample records 150,000 to 200,000 distinct CDR3 sequences, more than 14% being singletons. Input material: PBMCs or a T cell subset sorted from them (not recorded which). Receptor source: an adult woman who had mild COVID-19 (a few samples of this study predate the infection). Cell type and time point are not known. CDR3s include the opening cysteine and the closing phenylalanine or tryptophan. The D gene is left open where the match is weak. Only some rows state a clone size, as once, few, many or a class for expanded clones.

size | J | D | V | DNA | CDR3
few | TRBJ1-2 | . | TRBV10-3 | TGTGCCATCACCTCTGGAGGGAGGCCGAATGGCTACACCTTC | CAITSGGRPNGYTF
many | TRBJ2-1 | TRBD2 | TRBV24-1 | TGTGCCACCTCTAAGGGACTAGCGGGAGTCCATGAGCAGTTCTTC | CATSKGLAGVHEQFF
many | TRBJ1-1 | . | TRBV27 | TGTGCCAGCAGTTTATCAGACAGTATTATGAACACTGAAGCTTTCTTT | CASSLSDSIMNTEAFF
few | TRBJ2-7 | TRBD1 | TRBV7-9 | TGTGCCAGCAGTTCCACAGGGGCCCTTTACGAGCAGTACTTC | CASSSTGALYEQYF
. | TRBJ2-3 | TRBD2 | TRBV20-1 | TGCAGTGCTAGAGTAATGGCGGGGGGGCTGGATACGCAGTATTTT | CSARVMAGGLDTQYF
. | TRBJ2-7 | . | TRBV4-1 | TGCGCCAGCAGCCAAATCGCAGGAGTCTACGAGCAGTACTTC | CASSQIAGVYEQYF
few | TRBJ2-1 | TRBD2 | TRBV27 | TGTGCCAGCAAGCCGACTAGCGGGGTCTACAATGAGCAGTTCTTC | CASKPTSGVYNEQFF
. | TRBJ2-7 | . | TRBV5-1 | TGCGCCAGCAGCGGAGGGGGGGCCGCGACTCCCTACGAGCAGTACTTC | CASSGGGAATPYEQYF
. | TRBJ2-7 | TRBD1 | TRBV28 | TGTGCCAGCAGTTGGACAGGGGTAACCTACGAGCAGTACTTC | CASSWTGVTYEQYF
. | TRBJ1-2 | TRBD1 | TRBV12-3/TRBV12-4 | TGTGCCAGCAGTTACGGCTCGGGACAGTATGGCTACACCTTC | CASSYGSGQYGYTF
. | TRBJ1-5 | TRBD1 | TRBV19 | TGTGCCAGTAGTCCGGGGGACAGGATCATTCAGCCCCAGCATTTT | CASSPGDRIIQPQHF
. | TRBJ2-3 | . | TRBV4-3 | TGCGCCAGCAGCCAAGGACAGGACAGCACAGATACGCAGTATTTT | CASSQGQDSTDTQYF
. | TRBJ2-1 | TRBD2 | TRBV5-5 | TGTGCCAGCAGCTTGGCCCCCGGGACTAGCGGGAACAATGAGCAGTTCTTC | CASSLAPGTSGNNEQFF
. | TRBJ2-1 | TRBD2 | TRBV20-1 | TGCAGTGCTAGAGTCCTCGGGGGGGGCTACAATGAGCAGTTCTTC | CSARVLGGGYNEQFF
. | TRBJ2-1 | . | TRBV12-3/TRBV12-4 | TGTGCCAGCACAGTTACGGGAGCCGGTCTGGATGAGCAGTTCTTC | CASTVTGAGLDEQFF
. | TRBJ1-2 | . | TRBV12-3/TRBV12-4 | TGTGCCAGCAGTCCAGGACAGTTTTCTAACTATGGCTACACCTTC | CASSPGQFSNYGYTF
. | TRBJ2-7 | TRBD1 | TRBV10-3 | TGTGCCATCAATAGGGACAGGGAGGGAGCCGAGCAGTACTTC | CAINRDREGAEQYF
few | TRBJ2-1 | TRBD1 | TRBV6-5 | TGTGCCAGCAGTTACGCCCCCGGGACAGGCGACAATGAGCAGTTCTTC | CASSYAPGTGDNEQFF
few | TRBJ1-6 | . | TRBV7-3 | TGTGCCAGCAGCTTCACTTCACCCCTCCACTTT | CASSFTSPLHF
. | TRBJ1-2 | TRBD1 | TRBV27 | TGTGCCAGCAGTTTTGCCAGGGGGTACAACTATGGCTACACCTTC | CASSFARGYNYGYTF
. | TRBJ2-5 | TRBD2 | TRBV19 | TGTGCCAGTAGTAGCGGGAGCCAAGAGACCCAGTACTTC | CASSSGSQETQYF
few | TRBJ2-7 | TRBD1 | TRBV6-5 | TGTGCCAGCAGTCGTCGGGACAGTTACTACGAGCAGTACTTC | CASSRRDSYYEQYF
few | TRBJ1-4 | . | TRBV12-3/TRBV12-4 | TGTGCCAGCAGATCCGGGGGTGAAAAACTGTTTTTT | CASRSGGEKLFF
few | TRBJ2-7 | . | TRBV7-2 | TGTGCCAGCCGCGGGTACAGCTCCTACGAGCAGTACTTC | CASRGYSSYEQYF
few | TRBJ2-5 | TRBD2 | TRBV5-1 | TGCGCCAGCAGCTTGGGACTAGCGGGGGAGACCCAGTACTTC | CASSLGLAGETQYF
. | TRBJ1-1 | . | TRBV7-2 | TGTGCCAGCAGCTTAGGGGCAGGGTCCTACACTGAAGCTTTCTTT | CASSLGAGSYTEAFF
. | TRBJ2-1 | . | TRBV24-1 | TGTGCCACCAGTGACCAAACTATGGGGGACAATGTGGAGCAGTTCTTC | CATSDQTMGDNVEQFF
few | TRBJ2-7 | . | TRBV6-5 | TGTGCCAGCAGTTCCGGGACAGCGGGGTACGAGCAGTACTTC | CASSSGTAGYEQYF
few | TRBJ2-1 | TRBD1 | TRBV24-1 | TGTGCCACCAGTGATTCGACAGGGTACAATGAGCAGTTCTTC | CATSDSTGYNEQFF
. | TRBJ1-1 | . | TRBV10-3 | TGTGCCATCAGTGAAGAACAGGGTCAGAACACTGAAGCTTTCTTT | CAISEEQGQNTEAFF
. | TRBJ2-1 | TRBD2 | TRBV12-3/TRBV12-4 | TGTGCCAGCCGGAGCGGGAGCTCCTACAATGAGCAGTTCTTC | CASRSGSSYNEQFF
few | TRBJ1-2 | . | TRBV12-3/TRBV12-4 | TGTGCCAGCAGACCCGGGGGCAACTATGGCTACACCTTC | CASRPGGNYGYTF
. | TRBJ2-3 | . | TRBV7-2 | TGTGCCAGCAGCGGCCAAGCGCAGTATTTT | CASSGQAQYF
. | TRBJ2-6 | . | TRBV7-8 | TGTGCCAGCAGATCAGGCCAGGGTTCTTCTGGGGCCAACGTCCTGACTTTC | CASRSGQGSSGANVLTF
few | TRBJ2-1 | . | TRBV3-1 | TGTGCCAGCAGCCCCGCGGGGGGACAGGGTAGAAATGAGCAGTTCTTC | CASSPAGGQGRNEQFF
many | TRBJ2-1 | . | TRBV21-1 | TGTGCCAGCATCAAACAGAACCGGATACTTTCTAGCGGGAGGGGGAACAATGAGCAGTTCTTC | CASIKQNRILSSGRGNNEQFF
few | TRBJ2-2 | TRBD2 | TRBV9 | TGTGCCAGCAGCGTAGCTCCAGCGGGGGCCACCGGGGAGCTGTTTTTT | CASSVAPAGATGELFF
. | TRBJ1-5 | . | TRBV20-1 | TGCAGTGGGGTTCTCAAGGCAGGGGCTGATCAGCCCCAGCATTTT | CSGVLKAGADQPQHF
many | TRBJ1-3 | . | TRBV20-1 | TGCAGTGCTAGAATGGGTTACTCTGGAAACACCATATATTTT | CSARMGYSGNTIYF
. | TRBJ2-7 | . | TRBV7-6 | TGTGCCAGCAGCTTCGAAGGCGGGAAAAGCTACGAGCAGTACTTC | CASSFEGGKSYEQYF
many | TRBJ2-1 | TRBD2 | TRBV20-1 | TGCAGTGCAAAGGGACTAGCGGGAGTGATCTCCTACAATGAGCAGTTCTTC | CSAKGLAGVISYNEQFF
. | TRBJ2-3 | TRBD1 | TRBV7-9 | TGTGCCAGCAGCTCCGGGACAGGTGGAATAAGCACAGATACGCAGTATTTT | CASSSGTGGISTDTQYF
. | TRBJ2-1 | TRBD2 | TRBV7-3 | TGTGCCAGCAGCTTAACTCCCAGCGGGAGGGCGGGTGAGCAGTTCTTC | CASSLTPSGRAGEQFF
many | TRBJ2-7 | TRBD1 | TRBV29-1 | TGCAGCGTTATGGGTACAGGGGGCAGAGTCTACGAGCAGTACTTC | CSVMGTGGRVYEQYF
. | TRBJ2-1 | TRBD2 | TRBV7-6 | TGTGCCAGCACAGGGCTAGCGGGCACCAATGAGCAGTTCTTC | CASTGLAGTNEQFF
few | TRBJ2-2 | . | TRBV15 | TGTGCCACCAGCAGAGATAACAGTCCTACCGGGGAGCTGTTTTTT | CATSRDNSPTGELFF
. | TRBJ1-4 | TRBD1 | TRBV5-1 | TGCGCCAGCAGCCTGGGACAGTCTAATGAAAAACTGTTTTTT | CASSLGQSNEKLFF
. | TRBJ2-3 | TRBD1 | TRBV7-9 | TGTGCCAGCAGCTTCGGTACAGGGGGAAGAGATACGCAGTATTTT | CASSFGTGGRDTQYF
. | TRBJ2-7 | . | TRBV9 | TGTGCCAGCAGTCGTTCGTCCGCTAGCTCCTACGAGCAGTACTTC | CASSRSSASSYEQYF
. | TRBJ2-5 | TRBD1 | TRBV24-1 | TGTGCCACCAGTGGGATTACGACAGGGGTCCCCCAAGAGACCCAGTACTTC | CATSGITTGVPQETQYF
few | TRBJ2-7 | . | TRBV3-1 | TGTGCCAGCAGCCAAGAAACCAACAGCTACGAGCAGTACTTC | CASSQETNSYEQYF
. | TRBJ2-5 | TRBD2 | TRBV6-5 | TGTGCCAGCAGTTCGGGAGCGGGAGGGACATTAGAGACCCAGTACTTC | CASSSGAGGTLETQYF
. | TRBJ1-6 | . | TRBV20-1 | TGCAGTGCTAGAGAAAGCCCCACGGGGAGCTCCTATAATTCACCCCTCCACTTT | CSARESPTGSSYNSPLHF
. | TRBJ2-7 | . | TRBV4-1 | TGCGCCAGCAGTATCTGGATGGGGGACGAGCAGTACTTC | CASSIWMGDEQYF
. | TRBJ2-6 | . | TRBV29-1 | TGCAGCGTTGAAGAAGAGTCTGGGGCCAACGTCCTGACTTTC | CSVEEESGANVLTF
many | TRBJ2-5 | TRBD1 | TRBV5-5 | TGTGCCAGCAGTAGAGGGGGCGAGGAGACCCAGTACTTC | CASSRGGEETQYF
. | TRBJ1-1 | TRBD1 | TRBV30 | TGTGCCTGGAACGAATGGTGGACAGGGAAAATGAACACTGAAGCTTTCTTT | CAWNEWWTGKMNTEAFF